The T cell receptor beta chain under discussion was sequenced for a study of cytomegalovirus exposure and HLA in healthy donors. Regarding the study as a whole: TCR beta chain V- and J-gene trimming was linked, in a later analysis, to a missense variant in DCLRE1C. A later look showed TCR association rates differing by HLA locus, highest for DRB1 and lowest for HLA-C.

Between the trimmed V and J ends, which lost 4 bases and 3 bases, there was a span of 15 bases. The CDR3 is 15 residues long. CDR1 and CDR2 from the germline V gene are ENHRY and SYGVKD. The study ran its PCR with 60 Vbeta and 13 Jbeta primers. Profiled with immunoSEQ multiplex PCR; TCRdb holds only in-frame clones, not every one. The data contain 140,000 to 150,000 clones, 82% of them singletons. In this sample, this clone turned up a few times. Antigen specificity is unknown. The clonotype was recovered from a woman aged 55 to 70 in good health and CMV-seropositive. This rearrangement joins TRBV10-3 to TRBJ1-1; possibly TRBD1 for D (5 bases). Sample: PBMCs. The DNA for the CDR3 is TGTGCCATCAGTGTGTTGGGGGGGGGAGACACTGAAGCTTTCTTT. This codes for CAISVLGGGDTEAFF.